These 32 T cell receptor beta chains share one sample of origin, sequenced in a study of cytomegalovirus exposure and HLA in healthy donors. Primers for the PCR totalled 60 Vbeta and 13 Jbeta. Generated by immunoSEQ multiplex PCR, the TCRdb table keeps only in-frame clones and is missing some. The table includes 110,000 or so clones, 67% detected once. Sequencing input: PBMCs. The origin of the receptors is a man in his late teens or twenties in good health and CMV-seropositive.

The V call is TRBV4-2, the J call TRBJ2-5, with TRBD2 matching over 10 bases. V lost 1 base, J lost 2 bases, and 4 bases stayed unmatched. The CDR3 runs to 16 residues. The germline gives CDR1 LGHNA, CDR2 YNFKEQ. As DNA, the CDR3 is TGTGCCAGCAGCCAAGTAGCGGGGGGAACACAAGAGACCCAGTACTTC. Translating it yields CASSQVAGGTQETQYF.

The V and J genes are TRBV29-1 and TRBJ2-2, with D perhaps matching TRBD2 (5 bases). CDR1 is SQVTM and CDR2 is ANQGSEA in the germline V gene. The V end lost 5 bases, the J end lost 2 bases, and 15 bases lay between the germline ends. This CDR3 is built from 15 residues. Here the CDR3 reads CSVFAAGSNTGELFF. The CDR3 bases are TGCAGCGTTTTCGCCGCGGGCTCAAACACCGGGGAGCTGTTTTTT.

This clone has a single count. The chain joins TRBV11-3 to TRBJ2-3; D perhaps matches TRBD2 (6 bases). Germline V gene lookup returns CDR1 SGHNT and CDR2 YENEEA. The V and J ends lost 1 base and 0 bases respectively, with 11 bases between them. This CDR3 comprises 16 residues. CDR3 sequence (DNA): TGTGCCAGCAGCTTAGTGTGGGGGGAAAGCACAGATACGCAGTATTTT. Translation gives CASSLVWGESTDTQYF.

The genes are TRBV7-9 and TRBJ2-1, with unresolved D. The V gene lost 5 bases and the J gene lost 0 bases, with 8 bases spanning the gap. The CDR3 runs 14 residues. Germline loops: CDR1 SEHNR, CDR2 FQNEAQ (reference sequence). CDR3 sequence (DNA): TGTGCCAGCAGCCGGTCGGTCTCCTACAATGAGCAGTTCTTC. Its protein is CASSRSVSYNEQFF.

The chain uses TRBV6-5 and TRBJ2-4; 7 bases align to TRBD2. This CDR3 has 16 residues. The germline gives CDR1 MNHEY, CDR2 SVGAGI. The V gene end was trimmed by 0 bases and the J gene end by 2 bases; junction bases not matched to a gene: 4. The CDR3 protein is CASSYSREGTKNIQYF. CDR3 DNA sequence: TGTGCCAGCAGTTACTCGAGGGAGGGTACCAAAAACATTCAGTACTTC.

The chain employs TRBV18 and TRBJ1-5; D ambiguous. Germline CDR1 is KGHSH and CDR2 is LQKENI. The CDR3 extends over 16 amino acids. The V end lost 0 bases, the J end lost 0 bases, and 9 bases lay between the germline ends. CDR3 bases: TGTGCCAGCTCACCACCGGGCAGAAATAGCAATCAGCCCCAGCATTTT. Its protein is CASSPPGRNSNQPQHF.

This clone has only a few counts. The CDR3 spells CASSQDIGRNQPQHF. The CDR3 region has the DNA TGTGCCAGCAGCCAAGATATAGGGAGGAATCAGCCCCAGCATTTT. The chain is built from TRBV5-4 and TRBJ1-5, with D unclear. CDR1 and CDR2 from the germline V gene are SGHNT and YYREEE (reference sequence). CDR3 length: 15 residues. The ends were cut back, 4 bases at V and 4 bases at J, with 15 bases in the middle.

This CDR3 reads CASRELSGKNPYGYTF. In nucleotides, the CDR3 is TGTGCCAGCAGAGAACTCTCGGGGAAGAATCCCTATGGCTACACCTTC. The V and J genes are TRBV6-1 and TRBJ1-2; D uncertain. The CDR3 covers 16 residues. The germline V gene has CDR1 MNHNS and CDR2 SASEGT. V shed 6 bases and J shed 4 bases, with 21 bases lying between them.

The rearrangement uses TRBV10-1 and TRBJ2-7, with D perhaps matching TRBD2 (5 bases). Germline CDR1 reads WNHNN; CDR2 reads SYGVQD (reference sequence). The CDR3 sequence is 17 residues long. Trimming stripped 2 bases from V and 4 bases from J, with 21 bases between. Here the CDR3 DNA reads TGCGCCAGCAGTGAGAATAAGAATGGGCGTAGAGGGTACGAGCAGTACTTC. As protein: CASSENKNGRRGYEQYF.

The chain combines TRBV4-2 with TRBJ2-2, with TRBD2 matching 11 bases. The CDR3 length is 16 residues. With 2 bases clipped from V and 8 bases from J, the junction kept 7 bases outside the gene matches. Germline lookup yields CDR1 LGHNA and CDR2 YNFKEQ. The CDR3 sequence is CASSQLAGGGSGELFF. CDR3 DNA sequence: TGTGCCAGCAGCCAACTAGCGGGGGGAGGTTCGGGGGAGCTGTTTTTT.

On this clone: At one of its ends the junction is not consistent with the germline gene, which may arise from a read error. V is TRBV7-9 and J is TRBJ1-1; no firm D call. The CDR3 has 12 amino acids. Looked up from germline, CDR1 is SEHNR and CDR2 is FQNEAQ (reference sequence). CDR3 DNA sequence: TGTTCCAGCGATCAGAACAGTGCTGAAGCTTTCTTT. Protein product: CSSDQNSAEAFF.

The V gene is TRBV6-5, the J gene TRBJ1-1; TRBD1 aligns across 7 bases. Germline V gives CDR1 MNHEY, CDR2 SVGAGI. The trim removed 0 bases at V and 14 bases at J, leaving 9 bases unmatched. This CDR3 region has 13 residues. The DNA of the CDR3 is TGTGCCAGCAGTTACTCCAAGGGGGCCTCCAGGTTCTTT. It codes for CASSYSKGASRFF.

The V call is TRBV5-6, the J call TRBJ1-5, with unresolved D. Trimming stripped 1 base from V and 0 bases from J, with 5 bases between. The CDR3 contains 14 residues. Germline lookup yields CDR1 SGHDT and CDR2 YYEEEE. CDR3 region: CASSLLHSNQPQHF. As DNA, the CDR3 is TGTGCCAGCAGCTTGTTACATAGCAATCAGCCCCAGCATTTT.

CDR3 protein: CASSKLEKLFF. CDR3 sequence (DNA): TGTGCCAGCAGCAAATTAGAAAAACTGTTTTTT. This chain links TRBV7-9 with TRBJ1-4; no clear D. Germline V CDR1 and CDR2: SEHNR, FQNEAQ (reference sequence). V shed 5 bases and J shed 8 bases, with 6 bases lying between them. CDR3 size: 11 residues. Variable domain in full (rest from reference TRBV7-9 and TRBJ1-4): DTGVSQNPRHKITKRGQNVTFRCDPISEHNRLYWYRQTLGQGPEFLTYFQNEAQLEKSRLLSDRFSAERPKGSFSTLEIQRTEQGDSAMYLCASSKLEKLFFGSGTQLSVL.

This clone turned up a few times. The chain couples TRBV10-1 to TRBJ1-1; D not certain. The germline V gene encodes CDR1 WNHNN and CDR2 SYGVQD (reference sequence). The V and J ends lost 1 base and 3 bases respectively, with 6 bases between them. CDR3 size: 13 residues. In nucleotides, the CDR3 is TGCGCCAGCAGTGAGTACCGGGACACTGAAGCTTTCTTT. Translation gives CASSEYRDTEAFF.

The CDR3 DNA reads TGCGCCAGCAGCCGCGCGGGGGACCCTAGCACAGATACGCAGTATTTT. Its translation: CASSRAGDPSTDTQYF. J is TRBJ2-3 and V is TRBV4-1; 7 bases fit TRBD2. Germline CDR1 MGHRA, CDR2 YSYEKL. J was trimmed by 0 bases and V by 4 bases; bases with no gene match: 7. CDR3 length: 16 residues.

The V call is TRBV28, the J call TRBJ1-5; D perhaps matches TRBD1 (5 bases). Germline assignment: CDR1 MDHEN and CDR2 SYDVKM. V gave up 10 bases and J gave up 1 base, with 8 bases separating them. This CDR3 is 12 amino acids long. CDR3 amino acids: CATRGSNQPQHF. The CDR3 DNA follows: TGTGCCACTCGGGGGAGCAATCAGCCCCAGCATTTT.

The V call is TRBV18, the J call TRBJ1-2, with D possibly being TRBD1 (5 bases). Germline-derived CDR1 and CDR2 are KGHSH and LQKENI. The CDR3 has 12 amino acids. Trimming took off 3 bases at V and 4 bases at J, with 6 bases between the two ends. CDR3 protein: CASSPQGYGYTF. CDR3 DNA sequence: TGTGCCAGCTCACCTCAGGGCTATGGCTACACCTTC.

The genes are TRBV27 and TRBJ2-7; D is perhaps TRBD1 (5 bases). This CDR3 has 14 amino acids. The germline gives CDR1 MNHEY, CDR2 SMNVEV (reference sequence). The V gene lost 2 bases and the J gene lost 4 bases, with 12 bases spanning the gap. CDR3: CASSLGDRLYEQYF. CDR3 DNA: TGTGCCAGCAGTTTAGGAGACAGACTGTACGAGCAGTACTTC.

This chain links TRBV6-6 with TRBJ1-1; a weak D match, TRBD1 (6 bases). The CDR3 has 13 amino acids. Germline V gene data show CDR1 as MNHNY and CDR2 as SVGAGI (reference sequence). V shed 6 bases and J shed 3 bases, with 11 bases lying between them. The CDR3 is CASRPAGDTEAFF. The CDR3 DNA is TGTGCCAGCAGACCTGCAGGGGACACTGAAGCTTTCTTT.

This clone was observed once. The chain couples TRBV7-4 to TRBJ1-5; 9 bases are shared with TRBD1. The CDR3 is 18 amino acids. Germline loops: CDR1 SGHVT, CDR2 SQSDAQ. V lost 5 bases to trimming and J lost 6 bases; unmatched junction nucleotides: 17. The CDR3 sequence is CASSARAPGQGSRQPQHF. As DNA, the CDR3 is TGTGCCAGCAGCGCTAGGGCCCCGGGACAGGGTAGCCGTCAGCCCCAGCATTTT.

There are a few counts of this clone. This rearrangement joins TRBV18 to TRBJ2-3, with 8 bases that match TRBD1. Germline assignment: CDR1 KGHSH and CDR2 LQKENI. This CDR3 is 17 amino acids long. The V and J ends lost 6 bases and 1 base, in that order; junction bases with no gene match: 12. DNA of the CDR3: TGTGCCAGCTCTCCCGTGAACGGACAGGGTGGCACAGATACGCAGTATTTT. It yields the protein CASSPVNGQGGTDTQYF.

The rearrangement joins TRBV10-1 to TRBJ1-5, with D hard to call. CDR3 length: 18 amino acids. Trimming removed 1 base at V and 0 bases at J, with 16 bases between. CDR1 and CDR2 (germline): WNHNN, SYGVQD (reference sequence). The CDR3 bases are TGCGCCAGCAGTGAGTTTAATGTGTTTTTTTATAGCAATCAGCCCCAGCATTTT. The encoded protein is CASSEFNVFFYSNQPQHF.

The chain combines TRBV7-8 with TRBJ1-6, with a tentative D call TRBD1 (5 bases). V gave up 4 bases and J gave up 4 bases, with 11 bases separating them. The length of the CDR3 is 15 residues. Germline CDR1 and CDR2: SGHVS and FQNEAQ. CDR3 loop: CASSYATVYNSPLHF. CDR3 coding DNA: TGTGCCAGCAGCTACGCGACAGTGTATAATTCACCCCTCCACTTT.

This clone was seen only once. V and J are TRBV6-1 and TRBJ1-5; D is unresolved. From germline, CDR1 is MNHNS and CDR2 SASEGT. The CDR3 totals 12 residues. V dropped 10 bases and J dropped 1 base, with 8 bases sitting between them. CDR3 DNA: TGTGCCACCTCAGTGAGCAATCAGCCCCAGCATTTT. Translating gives CATSVSNQPQHF.

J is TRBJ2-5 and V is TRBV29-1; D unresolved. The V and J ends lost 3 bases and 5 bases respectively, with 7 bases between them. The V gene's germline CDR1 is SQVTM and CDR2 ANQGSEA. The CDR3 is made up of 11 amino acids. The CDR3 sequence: CSVEWRETQYF. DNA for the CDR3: TGCAGCGTTGAGTGGCGGGAGACCCAGTACTTC.

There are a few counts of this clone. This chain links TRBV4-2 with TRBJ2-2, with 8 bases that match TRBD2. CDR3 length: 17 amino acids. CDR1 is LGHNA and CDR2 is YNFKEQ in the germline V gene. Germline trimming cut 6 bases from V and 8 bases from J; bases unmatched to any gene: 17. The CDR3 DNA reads TGTGCCAGCAGGCGCTCTGGTAGCGGGGCAAAACCAGGGGAGCTGTTTTTT. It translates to CASRRSGSGAKPGELFF.

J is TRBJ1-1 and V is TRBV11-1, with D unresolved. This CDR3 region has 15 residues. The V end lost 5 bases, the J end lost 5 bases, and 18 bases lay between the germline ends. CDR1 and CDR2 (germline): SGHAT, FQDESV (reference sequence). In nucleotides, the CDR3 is TGTGCCAGCAGCGCCTCAGGTTCTCGAGAAACTGAAGCTTTCTTT. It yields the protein CASSASGSRETEAFF.

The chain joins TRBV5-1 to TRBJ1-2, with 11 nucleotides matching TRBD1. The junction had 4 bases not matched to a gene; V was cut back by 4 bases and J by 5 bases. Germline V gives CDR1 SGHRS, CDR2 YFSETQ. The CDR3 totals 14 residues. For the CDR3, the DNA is TGCGCCAGCAGCCCGGGGACAGGGGGATATGGCTACACCTTC. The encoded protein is CASSPGTGGYGYTF.

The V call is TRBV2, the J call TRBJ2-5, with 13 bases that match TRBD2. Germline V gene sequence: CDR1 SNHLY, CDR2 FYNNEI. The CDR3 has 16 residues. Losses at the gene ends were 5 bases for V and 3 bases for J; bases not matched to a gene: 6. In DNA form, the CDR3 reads TGTGCCAGCAGTTCTAAGACTAGCGGGGGGAAAGAGACCCAGTACTTC. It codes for CASSSKTSGGKETQYF. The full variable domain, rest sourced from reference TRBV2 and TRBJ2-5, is EPEVTQTPSHQVTQMGQEVILRCVPISNHLYFYWYRQILGQKVEFLVSFYNNEISEKSEIFDDQFSVERPDGSNFTLKIRSTKLEDSAMYFCASSSKTSGGKETQYFGPGTRLLVL.

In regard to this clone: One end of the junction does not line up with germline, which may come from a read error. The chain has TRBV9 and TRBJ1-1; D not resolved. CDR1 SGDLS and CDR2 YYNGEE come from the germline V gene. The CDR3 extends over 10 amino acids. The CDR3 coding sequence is TGTGCCAGCAGCGTAGGTACAGTTACATTT. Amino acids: CASSVGTVTF.

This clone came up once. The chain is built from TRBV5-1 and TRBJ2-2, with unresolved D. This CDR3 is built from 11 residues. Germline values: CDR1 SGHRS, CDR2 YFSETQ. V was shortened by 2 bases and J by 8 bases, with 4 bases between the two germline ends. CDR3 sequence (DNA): TGCGCCAGCAGCTTCTCTGGGGAGCTGTTTTTT. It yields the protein CASSFSGELFF.